This T cell receptor beta chain is from a study of identical twins. Study conclusions and caveats: Conclusions were drawn cross-sectionally by statistical analysis, without following the same donors. Insertions ran lower in abundant cord blood beta clonotypes, though not in memory repertoires.

TCRdb fed the 5' RACE reads into MiXCR, producing one record per CDR3 protein. The sample holds around 340,000 distinct CDR3 sequences, around an eighth seen once. Note on this clonotype: No antigen is known for it.

Germline V gene lookup returns CDR1 DFQATT and CDR2 SNEGSKA (reference sequence). The CDR3 spans 15 residues. V was clipped by 0 bases and J by 7 bases; unmatched bases: 3. The data also belong to a second study, concerning yellow fever vaccine responses in identical twins.

Input material: CD8+ T cells sorted from blood. The chain joins TRBV20-1 to TRBJ2-2, with 12 bases that match TRBD1. The clonotype comes from a woman under 30 in good health. The CDR3 spells CSARDGTGGFGELFF. DNA of the CDR3: TGCAGTGCTAGAGATGGGACAGGGGGCTTCGGGGAGCTGTTTTTT.